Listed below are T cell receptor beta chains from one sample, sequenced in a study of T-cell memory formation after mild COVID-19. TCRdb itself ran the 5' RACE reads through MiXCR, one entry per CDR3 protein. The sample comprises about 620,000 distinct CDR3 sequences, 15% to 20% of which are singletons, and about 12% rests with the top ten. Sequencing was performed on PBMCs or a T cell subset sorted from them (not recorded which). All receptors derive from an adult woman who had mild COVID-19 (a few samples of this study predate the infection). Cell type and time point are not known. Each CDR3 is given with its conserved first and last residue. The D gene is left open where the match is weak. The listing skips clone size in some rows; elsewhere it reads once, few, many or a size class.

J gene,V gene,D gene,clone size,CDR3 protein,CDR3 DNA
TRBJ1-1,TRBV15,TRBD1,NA,CATSRETGLRTEAFF,TGTGCCACCAGCAGGGAGACAGGGTTGAGGACTGAAGCTTTCTTT
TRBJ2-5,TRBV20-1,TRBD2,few,CSAGTSGNQETQYF,TGCAGTGCCGGGACTAGCGGGAACCAAGAGACCCAGTACTTC
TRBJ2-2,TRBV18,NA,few,CASSLTGDTNTGELFF,TGTGCCAGCTCACTAACGGGGGACACCAACACCGGGGAGCTGTTTTTT
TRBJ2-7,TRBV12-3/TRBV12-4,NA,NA,CATLGKDTYEQYF,TGTGCCACTCTTGGCAAGGATACCTACGAGCAGTACTTC
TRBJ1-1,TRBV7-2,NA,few,CASSPQTGSNTEAFF,TGTGCCAGCAGCCCACAGACAGGATCGAACACTGAAGCTTTCTTT
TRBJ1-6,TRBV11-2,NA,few,CASKYRVDNSPLHF,TGTGCCAGCAAGTATCGGGTCGATAATTCACCCCTCCACTTT
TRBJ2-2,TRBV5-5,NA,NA,CASSLGRGATGELFF,TGTGCCAGCAGCTTAGGCAGGGGAGCCACCGGGGAGCTGTTTTTT
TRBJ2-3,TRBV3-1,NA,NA,CASSLLLGPSTDTQYF,TGTGCCAGCAGCCTGCTACTCGGCCCAAGCACAGATACGCAGTATTTT
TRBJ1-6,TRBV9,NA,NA,CASSTRGNSPLHF,TGTGCCAGCAGCACAAGAGGGAATTCACCCCTCCACTTT
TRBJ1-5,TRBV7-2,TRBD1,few,CASSPRTGGSQPQHF,TGTGCCAGCAGCCCACGGACAGGGGGCAGTCAGCCCCAGCATTTT
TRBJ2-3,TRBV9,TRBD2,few,CASSVGLAGLDTQYF,TGTGCCAGCAGCGTAGGGCTAGCGGGGTTAGATACGCAGTATTTT
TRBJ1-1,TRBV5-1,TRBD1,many,CASSRGQGGTEAFF,TGCGCCAGCAGCCGGGGACAGGGTGGGACTGAAGCTTTCTTT
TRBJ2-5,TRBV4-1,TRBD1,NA,CASSQPGTGGAEETQYF,TGCGCCAGCAGCCAACCGGGGACAGGGGGCGCGGAGGAGACCCAGTACTTC
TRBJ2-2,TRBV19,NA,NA,CASSVTASNTGELFF,TGTGCCAGTAGTGTGACAGCCTCGAACACCGGGGAGCTGTTTTTT
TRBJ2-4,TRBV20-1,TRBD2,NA,CSARDETSGKNIQYF,TGCAGTGCTAGAGATGAGACTAGCGGCAAAAACATTCAGTACTTC
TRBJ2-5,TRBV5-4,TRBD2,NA,CASSLPLAGGPGGQETQYF,TGTGCCAGCAGCTTGCCACTAGCGGGGGGGCCAGGAGGTCAAGAGACCCAGTACTTC
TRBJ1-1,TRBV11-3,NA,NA,CASTPTRSTEAFF,TGTGCCAGCACCCCAACTCGGAGCACTGAAGCTTTCTTT
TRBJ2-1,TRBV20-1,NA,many,CSARISAAYNEQFF,TGCAGTGCTAGAATTAGCGCCGCCTACAATGAGCAGTTCTTC
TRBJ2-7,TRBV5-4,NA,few,CASSLGVQQYF,TGTGCCAGCAGCCTGGGGGTCCAGCAGTACTTC
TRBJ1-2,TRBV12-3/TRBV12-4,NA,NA,CASSLQRGYGYTF,TGTGCCAGCAGTTTACAACGGGGTTATGGCTACACCTTC
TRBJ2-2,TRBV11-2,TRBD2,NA,CASSPFDVRGRAGELFF,TGTGCCAGCAGCCCCTTCGATGTACGCGGGAGGGCCGGGGAGCTGTTTTTT
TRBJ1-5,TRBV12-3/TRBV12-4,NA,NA,CASSLRDQAQHF,TGTGCCAGCAGTTTGCGAGATCAGGCCCAGCATTTT
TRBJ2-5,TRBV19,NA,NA,CASPLVGGETQYF,TGTGCCAGTCCTTTAGTTGGCGGCGAGACCCAGTACTTC
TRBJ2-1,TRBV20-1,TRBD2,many,CSASFGGAGNEQFF,TGCAGTGCTAGTTTCGGGGGGGCGGGCAATGAGCAGTTCTTC
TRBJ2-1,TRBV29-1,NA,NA,CSVEVRTPETSYNEQFF,TGCAGCGTTGAAGTCCGAACTCCTGAAACCTCCTACAATGAGCAGTTCTTC
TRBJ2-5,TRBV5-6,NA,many,CASSLALALGQETQYF,TGTGCCAGCAGCTTGGCACTAGCACTCGGTCAAGAGACCCAGTACTTC
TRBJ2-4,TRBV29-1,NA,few,CSVEGPGAKNIQYF,TGCAGCGTTGAAGGACCTGGGGCCAAAAACATTCAGTACTTC
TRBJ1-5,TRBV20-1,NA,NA,CSARDLGFQPQHF,TGCAGTGCTAGAGATTTGGGTTTTCAGCCCCAGCATTTT
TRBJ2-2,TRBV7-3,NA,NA,CASSSLGSDTGELFF,TGTGCCAGCAGCTCCCTAGGGTCGGACACCGGGGAGCTGTTTTTT
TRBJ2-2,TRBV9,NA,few,CASSVGSGPATGELFF,TGTGCCAGCAGCGTAGGATCGGGTCCTGCTACCGGGGAGCTGTTTTTT
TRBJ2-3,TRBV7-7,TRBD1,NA,CASSLGTGQTDTQYF,TGTGCTAGCAGCTTAGGGACAGGCCAGACAGATACGCAGTATTTT
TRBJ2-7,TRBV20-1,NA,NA,CSARGGGYEQYF,TGCAGTGCTAGAGGTGGGGGATACGAGCAGTACTTC